This T cell receptor (beta chain) comes out of a study of human T cells and chemical hapten exposure. Whole-study context: Alopecia areata, totalis or universalis affected patients, mainly female. Overall study results and limits: Among TCRs, those above 1 in 1000 frequency were unaffected by DPC sensitization. Against controls, expanded TCRs gave rise to significantly more large CDR3 similarity clusters.

The library put unique molecular identifiers onto individual cDNA molecules. TCRdb ran MiXCR on the RACE reads and lists one entry per CDR3 protein. The sample has some 330,000 distinct CDR3 sequences; 5.5% are singletons. As to time point: pre-sensitization, week 0. As to treatment: therapeutic diphenylcyclopropenone sensitization with weekly scalp DPC. V gave up 5 bases and J gave up 3 bases, with 10 bases separating them. This CDR3 region has 12 residues. CDR1 DFQATT and CDR2 SNEGSKA come from the germline V gene (reference sequence). For this clonotype: No antigen is known for it.

The chain employs TRBV20-1 and TRBJ1-1; D is ambiguous. The origin of this receptor is a woman under 30 with alopecia areata. Some clones in this sample may be carry-over from other donors' samples. The sample in question was whole blood, obtained in connection with sensitization to the hapten diphenylcyclopropenone (DPC). The CDR3 coding sequence is TGCAGTGCTCGTGTCTGGGACACTGAAGCTTTCTTT. Its translation is CSARVWDTEAFF.